Shown below are 5 T cell receptor beta chains from a single sample sequenced in a study of CD8+ T cells in alopecia areata. Sequencing used cDNA as its template, made by extracting RNA and reverse transcribing it. Data came from immunoSEQ multiplex PCR; TCRdb stores just in-frame clones and leaves some out. The table records around 270,000 clones, roughly 50% of them present only once. Stated treatment: oral pan-JAK inhibitor, 5-10 mg twice daily. The sequencing here drew on CD4+ T cells sorted from blood, taken at week 24, from a patient treated with tofacitinib. These receptor sequences come from a human donor with alopecia areata.

The chain employs TRBV12-5 and TRBJ2-1; D unresolved. The V and J ends lost 2 bases and 5 bases respectively, with 10 bases between them. The CDR3 extends over 14 amino acids. CDR1 and CDR2 (germline): LGHNT, FRNRAP. The CDR3, as DNA: TGTGCTAGTGGTTTGAGCACCGCCAACAATGAGCAGTTCTTC. It is translated as CASGLSTANNEQFF.

This clone was seen a handful of times. The chain employs TRBV7-6 and TRBJ2-7; TRBD1 aligns across 7 bases. The junction had 3 bases not matched to a gene; V was cut back by 4 bases and J by 0 bases. Germline CDR1 and CDR2: SGHVS and FNYEAQ. This CDR3 is built from 14 residues. Here the CDR3 reads CASSSRQGSYEQYF. In DNA form, the CDR3 reads TGTGCCAGCAGCTCCCGACAGGGCTCCTACGAGCAGTACTTC.

The chain uses TRBV2 and TRBJ1-5; D might be TRBD1 (6 bases). V lost 7 bases, J lost 3 bases, and 13 bases lay in between. Germline V CDR1 and CDR2: SNHLY, FYNNEI. This CDR3 has 14 residues. This CDR3 is CASKGQLPNQPQHF. The DNA of the CDR3 is TGTGCCAGCAAAGGACAGCTACCCAATCAGCCCCAGCATTTT.

This clone appeared once. The chain couples TRBV29-1 to TRBJ1-1; tentatively, D is TRBD1 (6 bases). Looked up from germline, CDR1 is SQVTM and CDR2 is ANQGSEA. The CDR3 loop spans 13 amino acids. Trimming took 4 bases from V and 1 from J, leaving 10 bases between them. DNA for the CDR3: TGCAGCGTTGCTCAGGGGTGGAACACTGAAGCTTTCTTT. Protein: CSVAQGWNTEAFF.

The V gene is TRBV7-9, the J gene TRBJ2-3, with D uncertain. Looked up from germline, CDR1 is SEHNR and CDR2 is FQNEAQ (reference sequence). The CDR3 has 13 residues. Between the trimmed V and J ends, which lost 1 base and 4 bases, there was a span of 6 bases. CDR3 residues: CASSLGLPDTQYF. CDR3 coding DNA: TGTGCCAGCAGCTTAGGACTGCCAGATACGCAGTATTTT.